This is a list of T cell receptor beta chains from one sample in a study of T cell responses to AZD1222 COVID-19 vaccine. TCRdb's copy holds only in-frame clones and misses some; the assay was immunoSEQ multiplex PCR. The repertoire holds 95,000 to 150,000 clones, with 70% to 90% as singletons. Sample: peripheral blood, taken on day 0 of AZD1222 vaccination. The receptors here all came from an adult in good health. Each CDR3 is given with its conserved first and last residue. The D gene is left open where the match is weak. The size field is filled for only some rows; it gives once, few, many or a size class.

size,V,D,J,DNA,CDR3
.,TRBV11-2,.,TRBJ2-3,TGTGCCAGCAGCTTAGGGGGGGCAGATACGCAGTATTTT,CASSLGGADTQYF
.,TRBV28,.,TRBJ1-2,TGTGCCAGCAGTTTGCGCCCGGGGGATTCTAACTATGGCTACACCTTC,CASSLRPGDSNYGYTF
.,TRBV11-2,TRBD2,TRBJ2-7,TGTGCCAGCAGCTTAGCCCGCCTAGCGGGAGTTAGGCAGTACTTC,CASSLARLAGVRQYF
.,TRBV18,TRBD1,TRBJ1-6,TGTGCCAGCTCACAGGGGGCGGTTAATTCACCCCTCCACTTT,CASSQGAVNSPLHF
few,TRBV12-3/TRBV12-4,TRBD2,TRBJ2-7,TGTGCCAGCACGACTAGCGGGGGGTACGAGCAGTACTTC,CASTTSGGYEQYF
.,TRBV2,.,TRBJ1-1,TGTGCCAGCAGGGAATACAGGGCCATGAACACTGAAGCTTTCTTT,CASREYRAMNTEAFF
.,TRBV7-8,TRBD2,TRBJ2-3,TGTGCCAGCAGCTCGAGGTCTAGCGGGCTAGCTGTCACAGATACGCAGTATTTT,CASSSRSSGLAVTDTQYF
.,TRBV28,.,TRBJ2-5,TGTGCCAGCACCCCGACAGGCCGAGAGACCCAGTACTTC,CASTPTGRETQYF
.,TRBV4-1,.,TRBJ2-7,TGCGCCAGCAGCCTTAGCTTGAGGGGTATCTACGAGCAGTACTTC,CASSLSLRGIYEQYF
.,TRBV12-3/TRBV12-4,.,TRBJ1-2,TGTGCCAGCAGTTTGCAGGGTAACTATGGCTACACCTTC,CASSLQGNYGYTF
.,TRBV18,.,TRBJ2-7,TGTGCCAGCTCCCTCAGTCGGGGATCAACCTACGAGCAGTACTTC,CASSLSRGSTYEQYF
.,TRBV7-2,.,TRBJ2-7,TGTGCCAGCAGCCGCGGGCGGGATCTCTCCTACGAGCAGTACTTC,CASSRGRDLSYEQYF
.,TRBV7-2,TRBD1,TRBJ2-3,TGTGCCAGCAGCTTGCCGACAGGGGCTAGCACAGATACGCAGTATTTT,CASSLPTGASTDTQYF
.,TRBV7-6,TRBD2,TRBJ2-1,TGTGCCAGCAGCTTAAGAGACCGGGCGGGAGGGTACAATGAGCAGTTCTTC,CASSLRDRAGGYNEQFF
.,TRBV5-1,.,TRBJ2-7,TGCGCCAGCAGCCGGCAGGTCAGCTACGAGCAGTACTTC,CASSRQVSYEQYF
.,TRBV6-5,TRBD2,TRBJ2-2,TGTGCCAGCAGCAGGACTAGCGGGAGTTACGGGGAGCTGTTTTTT,CASSRTSGSYGELFF
.,TRBV7-9,.,TRBJ2-3,TGTGCCAGCAGCCCCAGCACAGATACGCAGTATTTT,CASSPSTDTQYF
.,TRBV4-1,.,TRBJ2-2,TGCGCCAGCAGCCCCGGGGAGTACATCACCGGGGAGCTGTTTTTT,CASSPGEYITGELFF
.,TRBV24-1,.,TRBJ2-3,TGTGCCACCGGAGGGGGGGCCCCAGATACGCAGTATTTT,CATGGGAPDTQYF
once,TRBV3-1/TRBV3-2,TRBD2,TRBJ2-7,TGTGCCAGCAGCCGCCCCGGACTAGCGAGCGAGCAGTACTTC,CASSRPGLASEQYF
.,TRBV7-2,.,TRBJ2-7,TGTGCCAGCAGCTTAGCGCCAGGTAGCGGCTTGGGTGTCGAGCAGTACTTC,CASSLAPGSGLGVEQYF
.,TRBV2,TRBD2,TRBJ2-7,TGTGCCAGCAGTGGGCGGGGGAGCTACGAGCAGTACTTC,CASSGRGSYEQYF
.,TRBV7-2,.,TRBJ1-5,TGTGCCAGCAGCTTAGACGGGCGCAATCAGCCCCAGCATTTT,CASSLDGRNQPQHF
.,TRBV5-4,.,TRBJ1-3,TGTGCCACCCCGGCCCAAGGGAGCTCTGGAAACACCATATATTTT,CATPAQGSSGNTIYF
.,TRBV5-1,TRBD2,TRBJ2-1,TGCGCCAGCAGCGTGGTGACTAGCGGGGGAGGCAATGAGCAGTTCTTC,CASSVVTSGGGNEQFF
once,TRBV6-4,TRBD1,TRBJ2-2,TGTGCCAGCAGACAGACAGGGACAGCGAACACCGGGGAGCTGTTTTTT,CASRQTGTANTGELFF
.,TRBV6-5,.,TRBJ1-5,TGTGCCAGCGATCAGGGGCGGGTAATGGCTCAGCCCCAGCATTTT,CASDQGRVMAQPQHF
.,TRBV6-5,.,TRBJ2-3,TGTGCCAGCAGCCCCCTTTCCATCACAGATACGCAGTATTTT,CASSPLSITDTQYF
.,TRBV5-1,TRBD2,TRBJ2-3,TGCGCCAGCAGCTTCGGAGCGGGGGGTCGGGGAGATACGCAGTATTTT,CASSFGAGGRGDTQYF
.,TRBV5-1,TRBD2,TRBJ2-1,TGCGCCAGCAGCTCTGGCGGGGGGACTCACAATGAGCAGTTCTTC,CASSSGGGTHNEQFF
.,TRBV20-1,.,TRBJ2-7,TGCAGTGCTTTCGACAGATACGAGCAGTACTTC,CSAFDRYEQYF
.,TRBV28,TRBD1,TRBJ1-2,TGTGCCAGCAGTTCGGACAGGGTAACTAACTATGGCTACACCTTC,CASSSDRVTNYGYTF